This T cell receptor (beta chain) is drawn from a study of blood T cell repertoires in COVID-19. In the study overall: COVID-19 samples from acute and convalescent phases originated in the United States, Italy and Spain. Sample material is recorded as cDNA or gDNA derived from T cells, B-cell-depleted T cells, or PBMCs.

Per the germline V gene, CDR1 is MNHEY and CDR2 is SMNVEV (reference sequence). This CDR3 is built from 14 residues. Trimming removed 0 bases at V and 3 bases at J, with 8 bases between. Source study methods: Amplification from reference gene primers served as the basis for estimated nucleated cell counts. TCRdb keeps only in-frame clones here, not all; method: immunoSEQ multiplex PCR. V, J and clone size reflect that table, while D and trimming were determined from the DNA. The sample records 85,000 to 100,000 clones, around 80% being singletons. The sequenced sample was peripheral blood. The receptor was derived from a man between 45 and 60 years old who had recovered from COVID-19. The chain carries TRBV27 and TRBJ1-2; D might be TRBD1 (5 bases). In nucleotides, the CDR3 is TGTGCCAGCAGTTTATCCAGGGTGGACTATGGCTACACCTTC. Protein: CASSLSRVDYGYTF.